This T cell receptor beta chain was obtained from a study of CD8 T cells in Susac syndrome. The germline V and J ends were trimmed by 4 bases and 0 bases, with 10 bases remaining between them. The CDR3 spans 15 residues. Random hexamers were used to reverse transcribe the RNA input (about 0.45 to 1 ug). TCRdb re-called the immunoSEQ multiplex PCR reads through MiXCR, storing one row per CDR3 protein. Of under 350,000 distinct CDR3 sequences listed, approximately 90% were seen once; the top ten hold less than 0.08%. The genes are TRBV12-3 or TRBV12-4 and TRBJ1-5; D gene ambiguous. The sample comprised CD4+ T cells from PBMCs. The source of this sequence is a human donor with multiple sclerosis. CDR3 sequence: CASSSPVNSNQPQHF. The CDR3 coding sequence is TGTGCCAGCAGTTCCCCAGTAAATAGCAATCAGCCCCAGCATTTT.